The 14 T cell receptor beta chains presented below share a single source sample, sequenced in a study of technical replicates of blood from several donors (dated by TCRdb to 2017 to 2019). Preparation of the library involved the immunoSEQ multiplex PCR assay. TCRdb provides this immuneACCESS table in a form limited to in-frame rearrangements. Some clones are lacking; in checked studies, under half of them reflect an unresolved V gene, and why the rest are absent is not known. The sample records roughly 12,000 clones, 94% of which are singletons. The ten largest clones represent 6.5% to 7.5% of the sample. The specimen sequenced was PBMCs. The receptors derive from a human donor in good health.

The CDR3 here is CASSREPGQRPGNTIYF. The CDR3 DNA sequence: TGCGCCAGCAGCCGAGAACCGGGACAGCGACCTGGAAACACCATATATTTT. This chain uses TRBV4-1 with TRBJ1-3, with 7 positions matching TRBD1. Per germline, CDR1 MGHRA and CDR2 YSYEKL. This CDR3 contains 17 residues. The trim removed 4 bases at V and 2 bases at J, leaving 11 bases unmatched.

This sequence joins TRBV10-3 and TRBJ2-3; D perhaps matches TRBD1 (5 bases). This CDR3 has 16 amino acids. Germline CDR1 reads ENHRY; CDR2 reads SYGVKD. V was cut by 0 bases and J by 8 bases, with 18 bases left in between. CDR3 nucleotide sequence: TGTGCCATCAGTGAGTCAGGGGCCGCCGTAAGGGGTACGCAGTATTTT. It is translated as CAISESGAAVRGTQYF.

The chain combines TRBV5-1 with TRBJ2-1; 8 nucleotides match TRBD2. CDR3 length: 15 residues. Germline loops: CDR1 SGHRS, CDR2 YFSETQ. V lost 0 bases and J lost 7; bases outside the gene matches: 6. CDR3 DNA sequence: TGCGCCAGCAGCTTGGCGGCGGGAGGAGGGAATGAGCAGTTCTTC. This sequence encodes CASSLAAGGGNEQFF.

V is TRBV28 and J is TRBJ2-7; D is unresolved. V dropped 3 bases and J dropped 4 bases, with 7 bases sitting between them. Germline V gene lookup returns CDR1 MDHEN and CDR2 SYDVKM. This CDR3 spans 12 amino acids. CDR3 in amino acids: CASSFMAYEQYF. The CDR3 DNA reads as TGTGCCAGCAGTTTCATGGCTTACGAGCAGTACTTC.

The genes are TRBV7-9 and TRBJ2-7, with D maybe TRBD1 (5 bases). The CDR3 is made up of 15 amino acids. V shed 5 bases and J shed 3 bases, with 17 bases lying between them. The V gene's germline CDR1 is SEHNR and CDR2 FQNEAQ (reference sequence). In DNA, the CDR3 is TGTGCCAGCAGCGCTGGGGCAGGGTCTCGCTACGAGCAGTACTTC. This gives the protein CASSAGAGSRYEQYF.

Only a few counts were recorded for this clone. The J gene is TRBJ2-7, the V gene TRBV10-3, with a tentative D call TRBD2 (6 bases). Germline-derived CDR1 and CDR2 are ENHRY and SYGVKD. V gave up 7 bases and J gave up 1 base, with 14 bases separating them. The CDR3 has 14 residues. CDR3 nucleotides: TGTGCCATCAAAACCGGGACTTTTTCCTACGAGCAGTACTTC. This encodes CAIKTGTFSYEQYF.

V gene TRBV9 combines with J gene TRBJ2-7; 8 bases match TRBD1. Unmatched junction bases numbered 5, after V lost 3 bases and J lost 6 bases. This CDR3 spans 13 amino acids. The germline V gene has CDR1 SGDLS and CDR2 YYNGEE. CDR3 in DNA: TGTGCCAGCAGCGAAACCGGGACAGGCGAGCAGTACTTC. Encoded protein: CASSETGTGEQYF.

V usage is TRBV19 and J usage is TRBJ1-4, with D hard to call. CDR3 length: 15 residues. The V and J ends lost 3 bases and 3 bases respectively, with 11 bases between them. Germline loops: CDR1 LNHDA, CDR2 SQIVND (reference sequence). CDR3 amino acids: CASSMGRRANEKLFF. The DNA of the CDR3 is TGTGCCAGTAGTATGGGGAGGAGGGCTAATGAAAAACTGTTTTTT.

The CDR3 here is CASSLTSGNTYNEQFF. The CDR3 nucleotides are TGTGCCAGCAGTTTGACTAGCGGGAATACCTACAATGAGCAGTTCTTC. V is TRBV28 and J is TRBJ2-1; 11 bases are shared with TRBD2. The CDR3 is 16 amino acids. CDR1 and CDR2 (germline): MDHEN, SYDVKM. V trimming: 3 bases; J trimming: 2 bases; junction bases outside the gene matches: 3.

The V and J genes are TRBV6-5 and TRBJ1-1, with 10 bases aligning to TRBD1. Per the germline V gene, CDR1 is MNHEY and CDR2 is SVGAGI. The CDR3 has 15 amino acids. After removal of 2 bases from V and 7 bases from J, the junction contained 7 bases not matched to a gene. This chain's CDR3 is CASSYKGQGISEAFF. The CDR3 coding sequence is TGTGCCAGCAGTTACAAGGGACAGGGGATTAGTGAAGCTTTCTTT.

This sequence joins TRBV5-1 and TRBJ1-1; no reliable D call. The germline gives CDR1 SGHRS, CDR2 YFSETQ. CDR3 length: 13 amino acids. V was clipped by 3 bases and J by 1 base, with 7 bases between them. In nucleotides, the CDR3 is TGCGCCAGCAGCTCGACTACGAACACTGAAGCTTTCTTT. It translates to CASSSTTNTEAFF. Supplemented by reference TRBV5-1 and TRBJ1-1, the full variable domain reads KAGVTQTPRYLIKTRGQQVTLSCSPISGHRSVSWYQQTPGQGLQFLFEYFSETQRNKGNFPGRFSGRQFSNSRSEMNVSTLELGDSALYLCASSSTTNTEAFFGQGTRLTVV.

CDR3 in amino acids: CASSEWGQTYNEQFF. The CDR3 DNA is TGTGCCAGCAGTGAATGGGGACAGACCTACAATGAGCAGTTCTTC. The gene calls are TRBV2 and TRBJ2-1, with 7 bases matching TRBD1. CDR3 length: 15 residues. V dropped 2 bases and J dropped 2; count of bases not matched to a gene: 3. Looked up from germline, CDR1 is SNHLY and CDR2 is FYNNEI. Using reference TRBV2 and TRBJ2-1 for the parts outside the CDR3, the full variable domain is EPEVTQTPSHQVTQMGQEVILRCVPISNHLYFYWYRQILGQKVEFLVSFYNNEISEKSEIFDDQFSVERPDGSNFTLKIRSTKLEDSAMYFCASSEWGQTYNEQFFGPGTRLTVL.

J is TRBJ2-7 and V is TRBV5-6, with a possible D match to TRBD2 (6 bases). The germline V gene encodes CDR1 SGHDT and CDR2 YYEEEE. V lost 2 bases, J lost 7 bases, and 7 bases lay in between. The CDR3 covers 11 residues. This CDR3 reads CASSFGGEQYF. The CDR3 DNA is TGTGCCAGCAGCTTTGGGGGGGAGCAGTACTTC.

This clone was picked up one time. The chain is built from TRBV5-5 and TRBJ1-2; maybe TRBD1 (5 bases). The CDR3 extends over 16 amino acids. The germline gives CDR1 SGHKS, CDR2 YYEKEE (reference sequence). V lost 1 base, J lost 4 bases, and 17 bases lay in between. CDR3 in amino acids: CASSLLPAGDGYGYTF. The CDR3 nucleotides read TGTGCCAGCAGCTTGCTCCCTGCGGGGGACGGCTATGGCTACACCTTC.